The clone carrying this TCR beta chain was seen more than once but under ten times. Participant age was about 18 to 89 years, and participants resided in around 24 US areas. The data originate from a study of blood T cell repertoires in COVID-19. Study information: From the United States, Italy and Spain came samples of acute and convalescent COVID-19.

CDR1 SGHNT and CDR2 YENEEA come from the germline V gene. This CDR3 spans 13 amino acids. The V gene lost 0 bases and the J gene lost 6 bases, with 9 bases spanning the gap. Per the study methods: Estimates of nucleated cell counts were drawn from the amplification of reference gene primers. Some clones are missing from TCRdb's copy, which holds only in-frame ones; the method was immunoSEQ multiplex PCR. V and J calls and clone size are those listed in that table; D and trimming were worked out from the DNA. The sample lists approximately 210,000 clones; around nine tenths were seen once. Sequencing was carried out using PBMCs or T cells enriched from blood (not recorded which). The rearrangement joins TRBV11-3 to TRBJ2-7; D call uncertain. This TCR was recovered from a woman aged 45-65 years with acute COVID-19. The CDR3 sequence: CASSLEGPGEQYF. The DNA of the CDR3 is TGTGCCAGCAGCTTAGAGGGTCCGGGCGAGCAGTACTTC.